These 8 T cell receptor beta chains came from one sample sequenced in a study of blood T cell repertoires in COVID-19. The table came from immunoSEQ multiplex PCR; TCRdb's copy has only in-frame clones and leaves some out. The repertoire consists of some 130,000 clones, with under 95% occurring once and the leading ten covering about 4%. The sequencing input was peripheral blood. The receptors come from a middle-aged man with active COVID-19.

This chain connects TRBV18 to TRBJ2-3; the D gene is possibly TRBD2 (6 bases). Germline V gene data show CDR1 as KGHSH and CDR2 as LQKENI. The CDR3 extends over 17 amino acids. Trimming cost V 8 bases and J 3 bases, with 24 bases left between them. Here the CDR3 DNA reads TGTGCCAGCCACTATTTCGGAGGAGGTAGCGGTACAGATACGCAGTATTTT. This codes for CASHYFGGGSGTDTQYF.

V is TRBV18 and J is TRBJ2-1, with 9 nucleotides matching TRBD2. V shed 3 bases and J 5 bases; nucleotides not matched to a gene: 11. The CDR3 covers 17 residues. The V gene's germline CDR1 is KGHSH and CDR2 LQKENI. Here the CDR3 reads CASSPLVAGGGDNEQFF. CDR3 coding DNA: TGTGCCAGCTCACCGCTTGTGGCGGGAGGGGGAGACAATGAGCAGTTCTTC.

The rearrangement links TRBV16 to TRBJ2-1, with D possibly matching TRBD1 (6 bases). V was pared by 4 bases and J by 6 bases, with 13 bases between. The CDR3 runs to 14 residues. Germline CDR1 is KGHSY and CDR2 is FQNENV. The CDR3 bases are TGTGCCAGCAGCCCTCAGGGGTCGGGCAATGAGCAGTTCTTC. Amino acid sequence: CASSPQGSGNEQFF.

V and J are TRBV11-3 and TRBJ2-3; D is uncertain. Trimming stripped 3 bases from V and 0 bases from J, with 7 bases between. From germline, CDR1 is SGHNT and CDR2 YENEEA. There are 14 residues in the CDR3. CDR3 amino acids: CASSLAASTDTQYF. In DNA form, the CDR3 reads TGTGCCAGCAGCTTGGCGGCTAGCACAGATACGCAGTATTTT.

V and J are TRBV12-3 or TRBV12-4 and TRBJ1-6; TRBD1 agrees at 9 bases. V lost 6 bases, J lost 9 bases, and 3 bases stayed unmatched. The CDR3 length is 13 residues. CDR3 region: CASRGQGLSPLHF. The CDR3 DNA follows: TGTGCCAGCAGGGGACAGGGTCTTTCACCCCTCCACTTT.

The V and J genes are TRBV19 and TRBJ1-5; 12 positions agree with TRBD1. The CDR3 is made up of 17 amino acids. The germline gives CDR1 LNHDA, CDR2 SQIVND (reference sequence). The ends lost 5 bases at V and 7 bases at J; junction bases unmatched: 12. DNA of the CDR3: TGTGCCAGTAGTCCGGACCGGGACAGGGGGCGCGGGCAGCCCCAGCATTTT. It is translated as CASSPDRDRGRGQPQHF.

The gene calls are TRBV18 and TRBJ1-1; the match to TRBD1 covers 8 bases. Trimming took 4 bases from V and 2 from J; bases not matched to a gene: 3. This CDR3 spans 14 amino acids. Germline V gene sequence: CDR1 KGHSH, CDR2 LQKENI. The CDR3 DNA sequence: TGTGCCAGCTCACTTACAGGGGGTAACACTGAAGCTTTCTTT. Residues: CASSLTGGNTEAFF.

The CDR3, as DNA: TGTGCCAGCAGTTACTCGATGGGCAGGGTGAACACTGAAGCTTTCTTT. Amino acid sequence: CASSYSMGRVNTEAFF. J is TRBJ1-1 and V is TRBV6-7; a possible D gene is TRBD1 (5 bases). TRBV6-7 is assigned to the ORF class and has an uncertain function. Trimming pared 0 bases from V and 0 bases from J, leaving 11 bases between. The length of the CDR3 is 16 residues.